This section outlines one T cell receptor beta chain sequence together with its context. The CDR3 is made up of 19 amino acids. Per germline, CDR1 LNHNV and CDR2 YYDKDF (reference sequence). The V gene end was trimmed by 0 bases and the J gene end by 2 bases; junction bases not matched to a gene: 13. This entry comes from a study of cytotoxic CD8 clonotypes in ibrutinib-treated CLL. The repertoire was sequenced with immunoSEQ multiplex PCR; TCRdb's copy has only in-frame clones and lacks some. The data contain about 140,000 clones, around 82% of them singletons. The clonotype was recovered from a human donor with chronic lymphocytic leukemia. The rearrangement uses TRBV15 and TRBJ1-5; 7 nucleotides match TRBD1. Sample: PBMCs, taken after 36 months of ibrutinib treatment. CDR3 nucleotides: TGTGCCACCAGCAGAGAAAAAATCGACAGGGTTGGGGGCAATCAGCCCCAGCATTTT. This translates into CATSREKIDRVGGNQPQHF.